This TCR beta chain was found in a study of OX40 agonist ivuxolimab in advanced cancers. The data were produced by immunoSEQ multiplex PCR, yet TCRdb's version contains in-frame clones alone and is incomplete. The sample lists about 46,000 clones, approximately 88% occurring once. CDR1 SGHNT and CDR2 YENEEA come from the germline V gene. Trimming pared 2 bases from V and 3 bases from J, leaving 5 bases between. CDR3 size: 12 residues. This rearrangement joins TRBV11-3 to TRBJ2-7; the D is unclear. The sample consisted of CD4+ or CD8+ T cells sorted from blood, taken in a trial of the OX40 agonist ivuxolimab. The clonotype was recovered from an adult with an advanced solid tumor such as melanoma, head and neck, liver or kidney cancer. This CDR3 reads CASSLSYYEQYF. The CDR3 DNA reads TGTGCCAGCAGCTTATCCTACTACGAGCAGTACTTC.